These 30 T cell receptor beta chains share one sample of origin, sequenced in a study of shared clonotypes between healthy human individuals. The table came from immunoSEQ multiplex PCR; TCRdb's copy has only in-frame clones and leaves some out. The profile shows about 460,000 clones, 75% to 80% of them singletons. The specimen was PBMCs. These receptors all stem from a middle-aged woman in good health. Some clones in this sample may be carry-over from other donors' samples.

As concerns this clone: A junction boundary mismatches the germline segment, possibly from a read error. This chain links TRBV7-9 with TRBJ2-7; 10 bases are shared with TRBD2. This CDR3 spans 15 amino acids. CDR1 and CDR2 (germline): SEHNR, FQNEAQ (reference sequence). This chain's CDR3 is CASSQDRGTSDTSRF. The CDR3, as DNA: TGTGCCAGCAGCCAAGATCGGGGGACTAGCGATACCTCCAGATTC.

The rearrangement joins TRBV5-6 to TRBJ2-7, with D possibly being TRBD2 (6 bases). This CDR3 contains 12 residues. The germline V gene has CDR1 SGHDT and CDR2 YYEEEE. The ends were cut back, 3 bases at V and 2 bases at J, with 6 bases in the middle. The CDR3 bases are TGTGCCAGCAGCTGGGGGGCCTACGAGCAGTACTTC. Amino acid sequence: CASSWGAYEQYF.

V usage is TRBV29-1 and J usage is TRBJ1-5, with 10 bases matching TRBD1. Germline lookup yields CDR1 SQVTM and CDR2 ANQGSEA. The CDR3 covers 14 residues. V gave up 6 bases and J gave up 2 bases; unmatched junction bases: 4. CDR3 in DNA: TGCAGCGTGGGGACAGGGGAGGGCAATCAGCCCCAGCATTTT. Translating it yields CSVGTGEGNQPQHF. The full variable domain, rest sourced from reference TRBV29-1 and TRBJ1-5, is SAVISQKPSRDICQRGTSLTIQCQVDSQVTMMFWYRQQPGQSLTLIATANQGSEATYESGFVIDKFPISRPNLTFSTLTVSNMSPEDSSIYLCSVGTGEGNQPQHFGDGTRLSIL.

The rearrangement uses TRBV9 and TRBJ2-3, with TRBD2 matching 9 bases. The ends lost 2 bases at V and 4 bases at J; junction bases unmatched: 5. The CDR3 has 15 residues. Germline V CDR1 and CDR2: SGDLS, YYNGEE. The CDR3 region has the DNA TGTGCCAGCAGCGTTAGCGGGAGTGGGGCAGATACGCAGTATTTT. It is translated as CASSVSGSGADTQYF.

The chain combines TRBV28 with TRBJ2-7; D is possibly TRBD1 (6 bases). Trimming took off 8 bases at V and 0 bases at J, with 11 bases between the two ends. CDR1 and CDR2 (germline): MDHEN, SYDVKM. This CDR3 comprises 13 residues. CDR3 DNA sequence: TGTGCCAGCCGAACAGGGAACTCCTACGAGCAGTACTTC. This encodes CASRTGNSYEQYF.

This clone appeared a few times. This chain connects TRBV28 to TRBJ1-1; TRBD1 matches at 8 bases. The CDR3 is 16 residues long. V dropped 4 bases and J dropped 1; count of bases not matched to a gene: 8. Per the germline V gene, CDR1 is MDHEN and CDR2 is SYDVKM. In DNA form, the CDR3 reads TGTGCCAGCAGTTCCCTCCTGACAGGGGAGAACACTGAAGCTTTCTTT. Its protein is CASSSLLTGENTEAFF.

V usage is TRBV6-5 and J usage is TRBJ2-7, with 13 bases lining up with TRBD2. The CDR3 is made up of 14 amino acids. Germline CDR1 is MNHEY and CDR2 is SVGAGI. With 6 bases clipped from V and 3 bases from J, the junction kept 2 bases outside the gene matches. For the CDR3, the DNA is TGTGCCAGCAGCGGACTAGCGGGAGACTACGAGCAGTACTTC. Translating it yields CASSGLAGDYEQYF.

CDR3 protein: CATSRAGAESNEQFF. DNA for the CDR3: TGTGCCACCAGCAGAGCGGGGGCGGAGTCCAATGAGCAGTTCTTC. The chain carries TRBV15 and TRBJ2-1; D may be TRBD1 or TRBD2 (6 bases each). Germline values: CDR1 LNHNV, CDR2 YYDKDF (reference sequence). The V gene lost 1 base and the J gene lost 6 bases, with 13 bases spanning the gap. CDR3 length equals 15 residues.

On this clone itself: A much larger clone differs by one base, so this may be a read error. This CDR3 is also generated by other DNA sequences in the sample. This chain connects TRBV2 to TRBJ2-1, with a tentative D call TRBD2 (6 bases). The CDR3 covers 11 residues. In germline, CDR1 is SNHLY, CDR2 FYNNEI. With 6 bases removed from V and 10 bases from J, the gap between germline ends came to 10 bases. The CDR3 is CASRLAGEQFF. DNA for the CDR3: TGTGCCAGCAGACTGGCGGGAGAGCAGTTCTTC. Drawing the rest from reference TRBV2 and TRBJ2-1, the complete variable domain is EPEVTQTPSHQVTQMGQEVILRCVPISNHLYFYWYRQILGQKVEFLVSFYNNEISEKSEIFDDQFSVERPDGSNFTLKIRSTKLEDSAMYFCASRLAGEQFFGPGTRLTVL.

A word on this clone: It may be a read error: a sequence one base away is much more abundant. Other DNA sequences in the sample encode the same CDR3. The chain joins TRBV19 to TRBJ1-4, with 12 nucleotides matching TRBD1. Germline V gene data show CDR1 as LNHDA and CDR2 as SQIVND (reference sequence). This CDR3 contains 15 residues. The CDR3 DNA reads as TGCGCCAGTACCGCGACCGGGACAGGGGGCGAAAAACTGTTTTTT. This translates into CASTATGTGGEKLFF.

This clone has more than one count but fewer than ten. One base separates it from a far larger clone, so it is likely a read error. This chain joins TRBV29-1 and TRBJ1-2; weak D call: TRBD1 (5 bases). This CDR3 spans 13 amino acids. Germline V CDR1 and CDR2: SQVTM, ANQGSEA. The CDR3, as DNA: TGCAGCGAGGAAAAGACAGCTAACTATGGCTACATCTTC. Protein: CSEEKTANYGYIF.

The chain employs TRBV2 and TRBJ1-2; TRBD1 might be the D (5 bases). The CDR3 length is 12 residues. Per germline, CDR1 SNHLY and CDR2 FYNNEI. Trimming removed 6 bases at V and 7 bases at J, with 12 bases between. CDR3 residues: CASRGGVFGYTF. The CDR3 coding sequence is TGTGCCAGCAGGGGAGGGGTTTTTGGCTACACCTTC.

This clone has just a few counts. V and J are TRBV6-4 and TRBJ2-3, with 7 nucleotides matching TRBD2. The CDR3 extends over 16 amino acids. Germline V gives CDR1 MRHNA, CDR2 SNTAGT. Losses at the gene ends were 2 bases for V and 1 base for J; bases not matched to a gene: 6. CDR3 residues: CASSDEGGSGTDTQYF. The CDR3 DNA reads TGTGCCAGCAGTGACGAGGGCGGGAGCGGCACAGATACGCAGTATTTT.

The chain joins TRBV7-3 to TRBJ2-3; 13 positions agree with TRBD2. V shed 6 bases, J shed 4 bases, and the junction held 7 bases outside the gene matches. This CDR3 contains 16 residues. Germline V gene data show CDR1 as SGHTA and CDR2 as FQGTGA. CDR3 nucleotide sequence: TGTGCCAGCAGTCTTGGACTAGCGGGAGCCCCAGATACGCAGTATTTT. Translated: CASSLGLAGAPDTQYF.

Only one count was recorded for this clone. The J gene is TRBJ2-3, the V gene TRBV2, with TRBD2 matching 9 bases. CDR3 size: 16 residues. Germline-derived CDR1 and CDR2 are SNHLY and FYNNEI. With V trimmed by 2 bases and J by 3 bases, 6 bases remained unmatched. Here the CDR3 reads CASSERAGGLTDTQYF. Here the CDR3 DNA reads TGTGCCAGCAGTGAACGGGCGGGAGGGTTGACAGATACGCAGTATTTT. Based on the CDR3 plus reference TRBV2 and TRBJ2-3, the full variable domain is EPEVTQTPSHQVTQMGQEVILRCVPISNHLYFYWYRQILGQKVEFLVSFYNNEISEKSEIFDDQFSVERPDGSNFTLKIRSTKLEDSAMYFCASSERAGGLTDTQYFGPGTRLTVL.

This chain joins TRBV10-3 and TRBJ2-1; the D gene could be TRBD1 or TRBD2 (5 bases each). The germline gives CDR1 ENHRY, CDR2 SYGVKD. With 3 bases removed from V and 8 bases from J, the gap between germline ends came to 17 bases. The CDR3 has 15 residues. CDR3 DNA: TGTGCCATCAGTGACGGGGACGCCGCCGAGGATGAGCAGTTCTTC. Translation gives CAISDGDAAEDEQFF.

V usage is TRBV5-1 and J usage is TRBJ2-5; 11 nucleotides align to TRBD1. The germline V gene has CDR1 SGHRS and CDR2 YFSETQ. The CDR3 length is 16 residues. J lost 4 bases, V lost 3 bases, and 8 bases had no gene match. The CDR3 bases are TGCGCCAGCAGCTCAATTACCGGACAGGGGGCAGAGACCCAGTACTTC. The encoded protein is CASSSITGQGAETQYF.

J is TRBJ2-7 and V is TRBV5-6; possibly TRBD1 for D (6 bases). The length of the CDR3 is 14 residues. V was trimmed by 1 base and J by 0 bases, leaving 8 bases between them. Germline lookup yields CDR1 SGHDT and CDR2 YYEEEE. The CDR3 sequence is CASSLRDNSYEQYF. The CDR3 DNA follows: TGTGCCAGCAGCTTGAGGGACAACTCCTACGAGCAGTACTTC.

The V gene is TRBV15, the J gene TRBJ2-1, with TRBD2 identical over 9 bases. The V and J ends lost 1 base and 10 bases, in that order; junction bases with no gene match: 5. The germline gives CDR1 LNHNV, CDR2 YYDKDF (reference sequence). This CDR3 is 14 amino acids long. The CDR3 sequence is CATSRVLAGKEQFF. The CDR3 DNA follows: TGTGCCACCAGCAGAGTGCTAGCGGGAAAAGAGCAGTTCTTC.

V usage is TRBV29-1 and J usage is TRBJ2-5; D remains unclear. CDR1 is SQVTM and CDR2 is ANQGSEA in the germline V gene. The CDR3 totals 12 residues. Trimming removed 5 bases at V and 2 bases at J, with 9 bases between. This CDR3 reads CSVWSPQETQYF. The CDR3 DNA sequence: TGCAGCGTTTGGAGTCCTCAAGAGACCCAGTACTTC. Based on the CDR3 plus reference TRBV29-1 and TRBJ2-5, the full variable domain is SAVISQKPSRDICQRGTSLTIQCQVDSQVTMMFWYRQQPGQSLTLIATANQGSEATYESGFVIDKFPISRPNLTFSTLTVSNMSPEDSSIYLCSVWSPQETQYFGPGTRLLVL.

This chain joins TRBV7-3 and TRBJ2-1; the match to TRBD2 covers 8 bases. With 4 bases clipped from V and 8 bases from J, the junction kept 7 bases outside the gene matches. Germline V gives CDR1 SGHTA, CDR2 FQGTGA. The CDR3 is made up of 14 amino acids. In DNA, the CDR3 is TGTGCCAGCAGCTCGGGGACTAGGTTGGATGAGCAGTTCTTC. Protein sequence: CASSSGTRLDEQFF.

Concerning this clone itself: At one end, the junction sequence differs from germline, possibly due to a read error. The V gene is TRBV2, the J gene TRBJ2-1; the D gene could be TRBD1 or TRBD2 (5 bases each). Germline V gene data show CDR1 as SNHLY and CDR2 as FYNNEI. There are 13 residues in the CDR3. The CDR3 coding sequence is TGTGCCAGCAAACGGGGCTCCCACAATGAGCAGTTCTTC. Residues: CASKRGSHNEQFF.

Remarks on this clone: Given a far larger clone just one base away, this is likely a sequencing read error. This sample includes further DNA sequences coding for the same CDR3. V gene TRBV29-1 combines with J gene TRBJ1-1; TRBD1 might be the D (5 bases). The CDR3 consists of 14 residues. Germline CDR1 SQVTM, CDR2 ANQGSEA. The chain's CDR3 is CSVGKGPMNTEAFF. CDR3 sequence (DNA): TGCAGCGTTGGTAAGGGGCCTATGAACACTGAAGCTTTCTTC.

The rearrangement joins TRBV28 to TRBJ1-4, with TRBD1 identical over 8 bases. The CDR3 is made up of 15 amino acids. Germline values: CDR1 MDHEN, CDR2 SYDVKM. V was clipped by 4 bases and J by 5 bases; unmatched bases: 6. CDR3 loop: CASSSAGGQNEKLFF. Written as DNA, the CDR3 is TGTGCCAGCAGTTCAGCAGGGGGCCAAAATGAAAAACTGTTTTTT.

As to this clone: A junction boundary mismatches the germline segment, possibly from a read error. The rearrangement links TRBV7-7 to TRBJ2-7; perhaps TRBD2 as D (6 bases). Germline V gene sequence: CDR1 SSHAT, CDR2 FNYEAQ (reference sequence). The CDR3 consists of 13 residues. The CDR3 sequence: CASSKGLTYEQYF. The CDR3 region has the DNA TGTGCTAGCAGCAAGGGACTTACCTACGAGCAGTACTTC.

V is TRBV4-2 and J is TRBJ2-1; D gene ambiguous. Per the germline V gene, CDR1 is LGHNA and CDR2 is YNFKEQ. This CDR3 has 16 residues. V was clipped by 2 bases and J by 4 bases, with 15 bases between them. The CDR3 region is CASSQSVVILYNEQFF. Here the CDR3 DNA reads TGTGCCAGCAGCCAATCTGTGGTAATCCTATACAATGAGCAGTTCTTC.

The chain employs TRBV19 and TRBJ2-7; D may correspond to TRBD1 or TRBD2 (6 bases each). V was trimmed by 7 bases and J by 3 bases, leaving 43 bases between them. The CDR3 runs 23 residues. Germline CDR1 reads LNHDA; CDR2 reads SQIVND (reference sequence). In DNA, the CDR3 is TGTGCCAGTAAGGCAGGGCCGGACACTAAAGGACTCAGGAAGTCGGGGGCCTTCTACGAGCAGTACTTC. The encoded protein is CASKAGPDTKGLRKSGAFYEQYF.

A single count supports this clone. V usage is TRBV18 and J usage is TRBJ1-1; possibly TRBD1 for D (6 bases). V was shortened by 5 bases and J by 4 bases, with 11 bases between the two germline ends. This CDR3 spans 13 amino acids. The germline V gene has CDR1 KGHSH and CDR2 LQKENI. DNA of the CDR3: TGTGCCAGCTCAAACGCAGGGGCCACTGAAGCTTTCTTT. It specifies CASSNAGATEAFF.

This clone has only a few counts. The identical CDR3 is also encoded by other nucleotide sequences in the sample. The CDR3 loop is CASSTGDYGYTF. The CDR3 DNA reads as TGTGCCAGTAGCACAGGGGACTATGGCTACACCTTC. This rearrangement joins TRBV19 to TRBJ1-2; 7 bases map to TRBD1. Germline loops: CDR1 LNHDA, CDR2 SQIVND (reference sequence). CDR3 length equals 12 residues. V was clipped by 6 bases and J by 3 bases; unmatched bases: 1. The complete variable domain, with remaining parts taken from reference TRBV19 and TRBJ1-2, reads DGGITQSPKYLFRKEGQNVTLSCEQNLNHDAMYWYRQDPGQGLRLIYYSQIVNDFQKGDIAEGYSVSREKKESFPLTVTSAQKNPTAFYLCASSTGDYGYTFGSGTRLTVV.

This chain links TRBV19 with TRBJ2-7, with 7 nucleotides matching TRBD1. Germline assignment: CDR1 LNHDA and CDR2 SQIVND (reference sequence). V shed 5 bases and J 3 bases; nucleotides not matched to a gene: 10. This CDR3 comprises 15 residues. The CDR3 reads CASSVSTGKSYEQYF. The CDR3, as DNA: TGTGCCAGTAGTGTATCGACAGGGAAGAGCTACGAGCAGTACTTC.